A selection of T cell receptor beta chains follows, all from one sample in a study of T-cell memory formation after mild COVID-19. TCRdb independently ran MiXCR on the 5' RACE reads; one entry per CDR3 protein. The sample consists of roughly 410,000 distinct CDR3 sequences, approximately 24% of them appearing once. The sample was PBMCs or a T cell subset sorted from them (not recorded which). The receptors originated from an adult woman who had mild COVID-19 (a few samples of this study predate the infection). Cell type and time point are not known. Both conserved end residues are part of each CDR3. The D gene is left open where the match is weak. Expanded clones get a size class; other rows say once, few or many, or leave the size out.

abundance: .; d_gene: .; j_gene: TRBJ2-5; v_gene: TRBV7-6; CDR3nt: TGTGCCAGCAGCTTAGAACCCCGGGGTCAAGAGACCCAGTACTTC; CDR3aa: CASSLEPRGQETQYF
abundance: .; d_gene: .; j_gene: TRBJ2-7; v_gene: TRBV7-9; CDR3nt: TGTGCCAGCAGCGCCCAAGAGACCCCGCTGGAGCAGTACTTC; CDR3aa: CASSAQETPLEQYF
abundance: few; d_gene: .; j_gene: TRBJ2-5; v_gene: TRBV5-4; CDR3nt: TGTGCCGTCGGGGGAGCGGTAGAGACCCAGTACTTC; CDR3aa: CAVGGAVETQYF
abundance: .; d_gene: TRBD2; j_gene: TRBJ2-2; v_gene: TRBV11-3; CDR3nt: TGTGCCAGCATCACTGGAAGCGGGAGGGCCCCCGGGGAGCTGTTTTTT; CDR3aa: CASITGSGRAPGELFF
abundance: few; d_gene: .; j_gene: TRBJ1-1; v_gene: TRBV25-1; CDR3nt: TGTGCCAGCAGTCCATCCGGGGGCGGGAACACTGAAGCTTTCTTT; CDR3aa: CASSPSGGGNTEAFF
abundance: few; d_gene: TRBD2; j_gene: TRBJ2-1; v_gene: TRBV25-1; CDR3nt: TGTGCCAGCAGTGACCTAGGGCTAGCGGGAGTTGAGCAGTTCTTC; CDR3aa: CASSDLGLAGVEQFF
abundance: few; d_gene: .; j_gene: TRBJ2-1; v_gene: TRBV6-2/TRBV6-3; CDR3nt: TGTGCCAGCAGTCCGACGCCCTACAAAGGGCAGTTCTTC; CDR3aa: CASSPTPYKGQFF
abundance: few; d_gene: .; j_gene: TRBJ1-1; v_gene: TRBV6-2/TRBV6-3; CDR3nt: TGTGCCAGCAGGAGGACCTTTCGGAACACTGAAGCTTTCTTT; CDR3aa: CASRRTFRNTEAFF
abundance: .; d_gene: .; j_gene: TRBJ2-1; v_gene: TRBV3-1; CDR3nt: TGTGCCAGCAGCCAAGTGACCGCCGCGGAGCAGTTCTTC; CDR3aa: CASSQVTAAEQFF
abundance: few; d_gene: TRBD1; j_gene: TRBJ1-2; v_gene: TRBV18; CDR3nt: TGTGCCAGTACAGGGGGCAACTATGGCTACACCTTC; CDR3aa: CASTGGNYGYTF
abundance: few; d_gene: .; j_gene: TRBJ1-2; v_gene: TRBV6-2/TRBV6-3; CDR3nt: TGTGCCAGCAGTGACCCGGGACCCTCCTATGGCTACACCTTC; CDR3aa: CASSDPGPSYGYTF
abundance: few; d_gene: TRBD1; j_gene: TRBJ2-7; v_gene: TRBV12-3/TRBV12-4; CDR3nt: TGTGCCAGCAGTCCTCAGGGGGTTATCGACGAGCAGTACTTC; CDR3aa: CASSPQGVIDEQYF
abundance: few; d_gene: .; j_gene: TRBJ2-7; v_gene: TRBV7-6; CDR3nt: TGTGCCAGCAGCTTAGCGGACCACGAGCAGTACTTC; CDR3aa: CASSLADHEQYF
abundance: few; d_gene: TRBD2; j_gene: TRBJ2-7; v_gene: TRBV7-2; CDR3nt: TGTGCCAGCAGCTTAGATACTAGCGTCTCCTACGAGCAGTACTTC; CDR3aa: CASSLDTSVSYEQYF
abundance: many; d_gene: .; j_gene: TRBJ2-7; v_gene: TRBV5-1; CDR3nt: TGCGCCAGCAGCTTGGACGTCTACGAGCAGTACTTC; CDR3aa: CASSLDVYEQYF
abundance: .; d_gene: .; j_gene: TRBJ1-6; v_gene: TRBV9; CDR3nt: TGTGCCAGCAGCGTAGACGGGGGGCTCAATTCACCCCTCCACTTT; CDR3aa: CASSVDGGLNSPLHF
abundance: .; d_gene: .; j_gene: TRBJ2-1; v_gene: TRBV5-1; CDR3nt: TGCGCCAGCAGCTTGGGAGGTGTTGGTGGATCTAGTGAGCAGTTCTTC; CDR3aa: CASSLGGVGGSSEQFF
abundance: few; d_gene: .; j_gene: TRBJ1-5; v_gene: TRBV7-2; CDR3nt: TGTGCCAGCAGCGGAAACCGGGTCTCCAATCAGCCCCAGCATTTT; CDR3aa: CASSGNRVSNQPQHF
abundance: few; d_gene: .; j_gene: TRBJ2-1; v_gene: TRBV7-3; CDR3nt: TGTGCCAGCAGCTTCGGCCCTACCTGGGAGAGGCAGTTCTTC; CDR3aa: CASSFGPTWERQFF
abundance: .; d_gene: .; j_gene: TRBJ2-3; v_gene: TRBV20-1; CDR3nt: TGCAGTGCGGGCGAAGATACGCAGTATTTT; CDR3aa: CSAGEDTQYF
abundance: few; d_gene: TRBD1; j_gene: TRBJ2-5; v_gene: TRBV5-8; CDR3nt: TGTGCCAGCAGCCGAGGGACAGGGAACCAAGAGACCCAGTACTTC; CDR3aa: CASSRGTGNQETQYF
abundance: few; d_gene: .; j_gene: TRBJ1-2; v_gene: TRBV7-9; CDR3nt: TGTGCCAGCAGCCCCGGTACCCGGGACTACACCTTC; CDR3aa: CASSPGTRDYTF
abundance: few; d_gene: .; j_gene: TRBJ1-1; v_gene: TRBV7-9; CDR3nt: TGTGCCAGCAGCGAGAGAACAGGGTACACTGAAGCTTTCTTT; CDR3aa: CASSERTGYTEAFF
abundance: .; d_gene: TRBD2; j_gene: TRBJ2-7; v_gene: TRBV3-1; CDR3nt: TGTGCCAGCAGCCAAGAACTAGCGGTCGCCTACGAGCAGTACTTC; CDR3aa: CASSQELAVAYEQYF
abundance: few; d_gene: TRBD1; j_gene: TRBJ1-1; v_gene: TRBV12-3/TRBV12-4; CDR3nt: TGTGCCAGCAGTTTGGGGGTAGGGAGTGGTAGGGGGCGTTGGGCCACTGAAGCTTTCTTT; CDR3aa: CASSLGVGSGRGRWATEAFF
abundance: .; d_gene: .; j_gene: TRBJ1-2; v_gene: TRBV30; CDR3nt: TGTGCCTCTCCAGCGAATTCTAACTATGGCTACACCTTC; CDR3aa: CASPANSNYGYTF
abundance: .; d_gene: TRBD2; j_gene: TRBJ2-3; v_gene: TRBV9; CDR3nt: TGTGCCAGCAGCGGAGCGTCTAGCGGGGGCACAGATACGCAGTATTTT; CDR3aa: CASSGASSGGTDTQYF
abundance: few; d_gene: TRBD2; j_gene: TRBJ2-3; v_gene: TRBV7-8; CDR3nt: TGTGCCAGCAGCTCCACGCTAGCGGGGAGCACAGATACGCAGTATTTT; CDR3aa: CASSSTLAGSTDTQYF
abundance: .; d_gene: TRBD2; j_gene: TRBJ2-1; v_gene: TRBV12-3/TRBV12-4; CDR3nt: TGTGACAGCAGTTTACGTACAGCGGGAGCCTACAATGAGCAGTTCTTC; CDR3aa: CDSSLRTAGAYNEQFF
abundance: .; d_gene: .; j_gene: TRBJ1-3; v_gene: TRBV7-3; CDR3nt: TGTGCCAGCAGCCTACCGGGACGTTGGAGAGGAAACACCATATATTTT; CDR3aa: CASSLPGRWRGNTIYF
abundance: .; d_gene: .; j_gene: TRBJ1-2; v_gene: TRBV4-1; CDR3nt: TGCGCCAGTACAACAGCACCCCAGATCAGAAACTATGGCTACACCTTC; CDR3aa: CASTTAPQIRNYGYTF
abundance: .; d_gene: TRBD1; j_gene: TRBJ2-1; v_gene: TRBV24-1; CDR3nt: TGTGCCACCAGTGACCTAAGGGGGCTATCCAATGAGCAGTTCTTC; CDR3aa: CATSDLRGLSNEQFF
abundance: few; d_gene: .; j_gene: TRBJ2-3; v_gene: TRBV24-1; CDR3nt: TGTGCCACCAGTGAGCGGGACATCCACACAGATACGCAGTATTTT; CDR3aa: CATSERDIHTDTQYF
abundance: few; d_gene: TRBD1; j_gene: TRBJ1-5; v_gene: TRBV18; CDR3nt: TGTGCCAGCTCCCTTACAGGGGCCAATCAGCCCCAGCATTTT; CDR3aa: CASSLTGANQPQHF
abundance: .; d_gene: .; j_gene: TRBJ1-5; v_gene: TRBV5-4; CDR3nt: TGTGCCAGCAGCTTGTCCCCACAGATGAATCAGCCCCAGCATTTT; CDR3aa: CASSLSPQMNQPQHF
abundance: .; d_gene: .; j_gene: TRBJ2-5; v_gene: TRBV28; CDR3nt: TGTGCCAGCTCTAAAATCGACCAAGAGACCCAGTACTTC; CDR3aa: CASSKIDQETQYF
abundance: .; d_gene: TRBD1; j_gene: TRBJ1-6; v_gene: TRBV4-3; CDR3nt: TGCGCCAGCAGCCAAGAGGACAGGGCTAATTCACCCCTCCACTTT; CDR3aa: CASSQEDRANSPLHF
abundance: .; d_gene: TRBD1; j_gene: TRBJ1-2; v_gene: TRBV7-9; CDR3nt: TGTGCCAGCAGCTCCACCGGGACAGGGGATGGCTACACCTTC; CDR3aa: CASSSTGTGDGYTF
abundance: .; d_gene: .; j_gene: TRBJ2-3; v_gene: TRBV9; CDR3nt: TGTGCCAGCAGCCCCGAAGCGGGCTCGCACACAGATACGCAGTATTTT; CDR3aa: CASSPEAGSHTDTQYF
abundance: .; d_gene: TRBD2; j_gene: TRBJ2-5; v_gene: TRBV9; CDR3nt: TGTGCCAGCAGCGCCCTAGCGGTCCCTCAAGAGACCCAGTACTTC; CDR3aa: CASSALAVPQETQYF
abundance: .; d_gene: .; j_gene: TRBJ1-3; v_gene: TRBV12-3/TRBV12-4; CDR3nt: TGTGCCAGCACCCGGCGGGGTACTGGAAACACCATATATTTT; CDR3aa: CASTRRGTGNTIYF
abundance: .; d_gene: .; j_gene: TRBJ1-1; v_gene: TRBV2; CDR3nt: TGTGCCAGCAGTGTCCCCGGGACCTCAGAGGGGGCTTTCTTT; CDR3aa: CASSVPGTSEGAFF
abundance: few; d_gene: TRBD1; j_gene: TRBJ1-1; v_gene: TRBV5-1; CDR3nt: TGCGCCAGCAGCTTGGGAGGGGGCGCGGGAATGAACACTGAAGCTTTCTTT; CDR3aa: CASSLGGGAGMNTEAFF
abundance: .; d_gene: TRBD2; j_gene: TRBJ2-1; v_gene: TRBV20-1; CDR3nt: TGCAGTGCCAGTAGCGGGATGGGGGCAAATGAGCAGTTCTTC; CDR3aa: CSASSGMGANEQFF
abundance: .; d_gene: TRBD2; j_gene: TRBJ2-7; v_gene: TRBV6-2/TRBV6-3; CDR3nt: TGTGCCAGCAGCCCCGGGACTAGCGGGGGCGAGCAGTACTTC; CDR3aa: CASSPGTSGGEQYF
abundance: .; d_gene: TRBD1; j_gene: TRBJ1-1; v_gene: TRBV12-3/TRBV12-4; CDR3nt: TGTGCCAGCAATAAATACACCGGGACAGGGGGATGGGACACTGAAGCTTTCTTT; CDR3aa: CASNKYTGTGGWDTEAFF
abundance: many; d_gene: TRBD1; j_gene: TRBJ1-1; v_gene: TRBV6-1; CDR3nt: TGTGCCAGCAGACGGGACAGGGCGAACACTGAAGCTTTCTTT; CDR3aa: CASRRDRANTEAFF
abundance: .; d_gene: TRBD1; j_gene: TRBJ1-2; v_gene: TRBV18; CDR3nt: TGTGCCAGCTCACCACCGAACGACAGGGCTGGCTACACCTTC; CDR3aa: CASSPPNDRAGYTF
abundance: few; d_gene: TRBD2; j_gene: TRBJ2-1; v_gene: TRBV11-3; CDR3nt: TGTGCCAGTAGGATAGCGGGAGTACTAGGTGAGCAGTTCTTC; CDR3aa: CASRIAGVLGEQFF
abundance: .; d_gene: .; j_gene: TRBJ1-4; v_gene: TRBV9; CDR3nt: TGTGCCAGCAGCGTAGCCGGCGGCGCAACTAATGAAAAACTGTTTTTT; CDR3aa: CASSVAGGATNEKLFF
abundance: few; d_gene: TRBD1; j_gene: TRBJ1-1; v_gene: TRBV20-1; CDR3nt: TGCAGTGCTCAAGACAGGGTCGGCGCTGAAGCTTTCTTT; CDR3aa: CSAQDRVGAEAFF
abundance: few; d_gene: TRBD2; j_gene: TRBJ2-3; v_gene: TRBV7-2; CDR3nt: TGTGCCAGCAGATCCCTAGCGGGAGCCCCAGATACGCAGTATTTT; CDR3aa: CASRSLAGAPDTQYF